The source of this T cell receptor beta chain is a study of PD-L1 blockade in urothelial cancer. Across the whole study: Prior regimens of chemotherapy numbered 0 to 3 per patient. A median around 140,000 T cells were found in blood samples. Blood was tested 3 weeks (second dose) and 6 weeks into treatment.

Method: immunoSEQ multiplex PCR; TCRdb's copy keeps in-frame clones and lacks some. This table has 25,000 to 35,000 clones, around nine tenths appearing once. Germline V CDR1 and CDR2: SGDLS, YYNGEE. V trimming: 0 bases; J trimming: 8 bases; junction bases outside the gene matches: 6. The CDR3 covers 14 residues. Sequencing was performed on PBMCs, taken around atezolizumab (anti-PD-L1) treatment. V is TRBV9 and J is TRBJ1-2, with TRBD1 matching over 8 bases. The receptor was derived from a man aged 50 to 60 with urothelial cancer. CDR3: CASSVGSQGAGYTF. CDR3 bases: TGTGCCAGCAGCGTAGGGTCGCAGGGGGCCGGCTACACCTTC.